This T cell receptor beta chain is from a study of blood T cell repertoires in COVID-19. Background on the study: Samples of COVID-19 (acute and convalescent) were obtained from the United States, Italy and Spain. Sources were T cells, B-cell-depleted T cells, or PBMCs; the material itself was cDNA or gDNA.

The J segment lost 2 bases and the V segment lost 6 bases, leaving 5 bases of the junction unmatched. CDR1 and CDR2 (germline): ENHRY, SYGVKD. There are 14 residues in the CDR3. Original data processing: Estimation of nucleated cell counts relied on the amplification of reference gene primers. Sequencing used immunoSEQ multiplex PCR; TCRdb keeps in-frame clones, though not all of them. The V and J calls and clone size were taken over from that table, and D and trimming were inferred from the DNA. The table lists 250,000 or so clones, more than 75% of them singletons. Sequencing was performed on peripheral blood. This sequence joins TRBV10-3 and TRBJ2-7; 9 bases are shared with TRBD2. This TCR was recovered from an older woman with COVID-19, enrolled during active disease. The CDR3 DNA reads TGTGCCATCAGCGCGAGACTAGCGGCCTACGAGCAGTACTTC. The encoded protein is CAISARLAAYEQYF.